This T cell receptor (beta chain) stems from a study of blood T cell repertoires in COVID-19. Turning to the study itself: Sample material is recorded as cDNA or gDNA derived from T cells, B-cell-depleted T cells, or PBMCs.

Authors' analysis steps: Reference gene primer amplification in the assay estimated nucleated cell counts. Repertoires were generated with immunoSEQ multiplex PCR, while TCRdb's copy carries only in-frame clones and drops some. V and J calls and clone size follow that table, whereas D and trimming were derived from the DNA. The sample carries about 110,000 clones, 87% recorded once. The CDR3 spans 16 residues. CDR1 is SEHNR and CDR2 is FQNEAQ in the germline V gene (reference sequence). J lost 6 bases, V lost 5 bases, and 15 bases had no gene match. This TCR was recovered from a human donor in a cohort sampled during active COVID-19. The source material was peripheral blood. The chain has TRBV7-9 and TRBJ1-1, with 7 bases matching TRBD1. CDR3 sequence reads: CASSASRTGRRAEAFF. CDR3 sequence (DNA): TGTGCCAGCAGCGCCAGCAGGACAGGAAGGCGGGCTGAAGCTTTCTTT. Based on the CDR3 plus reference TRBV7-9 and TRBJ1-1, the full variable domain is DTGVSQNPRHKITKRGQNVTFRCDPISEHNRLYWYRQTLGQGPEFLTYFQNEAQLEKSRLLSDRFSAERPKGSFSTLEIQRTEQGDSAMYLCASSASRTGRRAEAFFGQGTRLTVV.